This is a list of T cell receptor beta chains from one sample in a study of tumor-infiltrating lymphocytes in primary liver carcinoma. One entry per CDR3 protein results from TCRdb running MiXCR on the multiplex PCR reads. The sample consists of a few hundred thousand distinct CDR3 sequences, 58% of them appearing once. The sequencing sample was made of peripheral blood. Receptors were obtained from a woman under 40 with primary liver carcinoma and hepatitis B virus infection. CDR3s include the opening cysteine and the closing phenylalanine or tryptophan. Each record gives: J gene, clone size, V gene, D gene, CDR3 DNA, CDR3 protein. D genes are given only for firm matches. Size is stated for part of the rows, as once, few or many counts, or as a class when the clone is expanded.

TRBJ1-5 | . | TRBV6-6 | . | TGTGTCAGCACCCCCCGGGACGGTTATAGCAATCAGCCCCAGCATTTT | CVSTPRDGYSNQPQHF
TRBJ2-7 | . | TRBV30 | TRBD2 | TGTGCCTGGAGGTTACCGAGGACTAGCGGGAGTAACGAGCAGTACTTC | CAWRLPRTSGSNEQYF
TRBJ1-3 | . | TRBV9 | . | TGTGCCAGCAGCGGGATGATCCTCGGCTCTGGAGACACCATATATTTT | CASSGMILGSGDTIYF
TRBJ2-7 | . | TRBV6-5 | . | TGTGCCAACAGTTACTCGTTCGAGCAGTACTTC | CANSYSFEQYF
TRBJ1-5 | few | TRBV10-3 | TRBD1 | TGTGCCATCAGTCGTCAGGGGGACAATCAGCCCCAGCATTTT | CAISRQGDNQPQHF
TRBJ2-2 | many | TRBV4-3 | TRBD2 | TGCGCCAGCAGCCAAGATCTAGGGACTAGCGGACACCGGGAGCTGTTTTTT | CASSQDLGTSGHRELFF
TRBJ2-1 | few | TRBV14 | . | TGTGCCAGCAGCCAGAGCCGGAGTTACAATGAGCAGTTCTTC | CASSQSRSYNEQFF
TRBJ2-1 | . | TRBV12-5 | . | TGTGATAGTGGTTTGCCCCCTGGAGGGATCCTCAATGAGCAGTTCTTC | CDSGLPPGGILNEQFF
TRBJ2-1 | . | TRBV29-1 | TRBD1 | TGCAGCGTTGAGTTCGGGACAGGGGGCTTTTATGAGCAGTTCTTC | CSVEFGTGGFYEQFF
TRBJ1-5 | . | TRBV12-3/TRBV12-4 | . | TGTGCCAACAGTTTAGCGCCCGGGAGCAATCAGCCCCAACATTTT | CANSLAPGSNQPQHF
TRBJ2-5 | . | TRBV15 | TRBD2 | TGTGCCACCAGCAGAGATCTGGGGAGGGGAGAGACCCAGTACTTC | CATSRDLGRGETQYF
TRBJ1-1 | few | TRBV29-1 | . | TGCAGCGTTGAGTTCAGTCGGGCTGAAGCTTTCTTT | CSVEFSRAEAFF
TRBJ1-6 | few | TRBV28 | . | TGTGCCTCCCGGGGAGCTCATTCACCCCTCCACTTT | CASRGAHSPLHF
TRBJ2-5 | . | TRBV11-1 | TRBD1 | TGTGCCAGCAGCTTAAGGGGTGGGACAGGGGGCGCGATGGAGACCCAGTACTTC | CASSLRGGTGGAMETQYF
TRBJ2-7 | once | TRBV10-2 | . | TGCGCCAGCAGCATGCAGACGGAGCAGTACTTC | CASSMQTEQYF
TRBJ2-1 | . | TRBV11-2 | TRBD2 | TGTGCCAGTAGTGGAGGGACTACCAGTGAGCAGTCCTTC | CASSGGTTSEQSF
TRBJ2-7 | . | TRBV4-1 | TRBD1 | TGCGCCGGCAGCCTGCTAAAGGGACAGGGTGATCCCGAGCAGTACTTC | CAGSLLKGQGDPEQYF